The 21 T cell receptor beta chains presented below share a single source sample, sequenced in a study of T cell clonotyping in hematopoietic cell transplantation. Produced via immunoSEQ multiplex PCR; TCRdb's table is partial and in-frame only. The data show several thousand clones, more than 90% seen once. The sample consisted of PBMCs, taken 180 days after allogeneic stem cell transplant. These receptors originate from a female patient aged 45 to 65 who had an allogeneic stem cell transplant from an unrelated donor, so the T cells may come from the graft donor. Some clones in this sample may be carry-over from other donors' samples.

This clone appeared a few times. This rearrangement joins TRBV5-6 to TRBJ2-7; D is unclear. The V end was cut by 1 base, the J end by 5 bases, with 16 bases between. Germline lookup yields CDR1 SGHDT and CDR2 YYEEEE. CDR3 length: 15 amino acids. CDR3 in amino acids: CASSLMEVSRHEQYF. In DNA, the CDR3 is TGTGCCAGCAGCTTGATGGAAGTGTCCCGCCACGAGCAGTACTTC.

This clone was found a few times. The genes are TRBV5-1 and TRBJ1-1, with a possible D match to TRBD1 (6 bases). V was shortened by 2 bases and J by 5 bases, with 13 bases between the two germline ends. The germline CDR1 and CDR2 sequences are SGHRS and YFSETQ. The CDR3 extends over 14 amino acids. The CDR3 bases are TGCGCCAGCAGCTTCCAGACAGGTAATACTGAAGCTTTCTTT. Translation: CASSFQTGNTEAFF. Drawing the rest from reference TRBV5-1 and TRBJ1-1, the complete variable domain is KAGVTQTPRYLIKTRGQQVTLSCSPISGHRSVSWYQQTPGQGLQFLFEYFSETQRNKGNFPGRFSGRQFSNSRSEMNVSTLELGDSALYLCASSFQTGNTEAFFGQGTRLTVV.

V usage is TRBV5-1 and J usage is TRBJ2-7, with a weak D call TRBD1 (5 bases). Trimming stripped 2 bases from V and 6 bases from J, with 15 bases between. Germline CDR1 and CDR2: SGHRS and YFSETQ. The CDR3 is made up of 14 amino acids. CDR3 sequence: CASSFRAQGAEQYF. For the CDR3, the DNA is TGCGCCAGCAGCTTTCGGGCCCAGGGTGCCGAGCAGTACTTC.

The V gene is TRBV25-1, the J gene TRBJ1-6, with 10 bases aligning to TRBD1. Germline V gives CDR1 MGHDK, CDR2 SYGVNS. The CDR3 is 15 amino acids. V trimming: 1 base; J trimming: 10 bases; junction bases outside the gene matches: 4. CDR3 sequence (DNA): TGTGCCAGCAGTGAATGGGACAGGGGACCGTCACCCCTCCACTTT. This gives the protein CASSEWDRGPSPLHF.

The chain couples TRBV9 to TRBJ1-2, with 7 bases lining up with TRBD1. Germline lookup yields CDR1 SGDLS and CDR2 YYNGEE. Germline trimming cut 1 base from V and 7 bases from J; bases unmatched to any gene: 7. The CDR3 sequence is 14 residues long. As DNA, the CDR3 is TGTGCCAGCAGCGTAATGGGGACAGATCTTGGCTACACCTTC. It translates to CASSVMGTDLGYTF.

The chain employs TRBV28 and TRBJ1-2, with a weak D call TRBD1 (5 bases). V was cut by 3 bases and J by 0 bases, with 11 bases left in between. Germline loops: CDR1 MDHEN, CDR2 SYDVKM. The CDR3 has 15 residues. CDR3 nucleotide sequence: TGTGCCAGCAGTTTTTCAGGGCAAGCTAACTATGGCTACACCTTC. It encodes CASSFSGQANYGYTF.

The chain carries TRBV28 and TRBJ1-1; a possible D gene is TRBD1 (6 bases). With 6 bases removed from V and 6 bases from J, the gap between germline ends came to 23 bases. This CDR3 has 16 amino acids. The V gene's germline CDR1 is MDHEN and CDR2 SYDVKM. Here the CDR3 reads CASSLIYRQDGAEAFF. The CDR3 DNA follows: TGTGCCAGCAGCCTTATATATAGACAGGATGGGGCTGAAGCTTTCTTT.

The rearrangement joins TRBV7-6 to TRBJ1-1, with D possibly TRBD1 on 6 matching bases. The CDR3 extends over 15 amino acids. Deletions cut 1 base from V and 2 bases from J, with 11 bases between. From germline, CDR1 is SGHVS and CDR2 FNYEAQ. The CDR3 nucleotides are TGTGCCAGCAGCTTAGGGTCCAGGGGCAACACTGAAGCTTTCTTT. It specifies CASSLGSRGNTEAFF. Full variable domain (missing parts from reference TRBV7-6 and TRBJ1-1): GAGVSQSPRYKVTKRGQDVALRCDPISGHVSLYWYRQALGQGPEFLTYFNYEAQQDKSGLPNDRFSAERPEGSISTLTIQRTEQRDSAMYRCASSLGSRGNTEAFFGQGTRLTVV.

This clone was counted between two and nine times. V usage is TRBV6-5 and J usage is TRBJ2-7, with D perhaps assigned TRBD1 or TRBD2 (5 bases each). Germline V gene lookup returns CDR1 MNHEY and CDR2 SVGAGI. The CDR3 totals 14 residues. Trimming took off 1 base at V and 6 bases at J, with 13 bases between the two ends. In nucleotides, the CDR3 is TGTGCCAGCAGTTACTTCTCAGGGAGAGGCGAGCAGTACTTC. This encodes CASSYFSGRGEQYF.

The CDR3: CASSATGTGGRTEAFF. Here the CDR3 DNA reads TGTGCCAGTAGTGCAACCGGGACAGGGGGAAGAACTGAAGCTTTCTTT. V and J are TRBV19 and TRBJ1-1; 11 nucleotides align to TRBD1. With V trimmed by 5 bases and J by 5 bases, 10 bases remained unmatched. Germline CDR1 LNHDA, CDR2 SQIVND (reference sequence). This CDR3 spans 16 amino acids.

The CDR3 loop reads CASSPPWRDGELFF. CDR3 in DNA: TGTGCCAGCAGTCCCCCTTGGAGAGACGGGGAGCTGTTTTTT. This sequence joins TRBV2 and TRBJ2-2; D not resolved. V shed 5 bases and J shed 7 bases, with 14 bases lying between them. This CDR3 has 14 residues. Germline loops: CDR1 SNHLY, CDR2 FYNNEI.

The chain combines TRBV5-1 with TRBJ1-5, with D unclear. Per germline, CDR1 SGHRS and CDR2 YFSETQ. The CDR3 extends over 13 amino acids. The V end was cut by 2 bases, the J end by 1 base, with 4 bases between. CDR3 sequence: CASSFESNQPQHF. Written as DNA, the CDR3 is TGCGCCAGCAGCTTTGAGAGCAATCAGCCCCAGCATTTT.

The chain employs TRBV7-2 and TRBJ1-4; 8 nucleotides align to TRBD1. Germline loops: CDR1 SGHTA, CDR2 FQGNSA. V shed 5 bases and J 7 bases; nucleotides not matched to a gene: 9. The CDR3 runs 15 residues. The chain's CDR3 is CASSLRDRSFEKLFF. CDR3 DNA sequence: TGTGCCAGCAGCCTCCGGGACAGGAGTTTTGAAAAACTGTTTTTT.

This chain links TRBV6-5 with TRBJ2-1; D may be TRBD1 or TRBD2 (5 bases each). The CDR3 covers 14 residues. The V and J ends lost 5 bases and 7 bases respectively, with 15 bases between them. Germline CDR1 reads MNHEY; CDR2 reads SVGAGI. DNA of the CDR3: TGTGCCAGCAGTCCGCCCGGGACGCGGAATGAGCAGTTCTTC. Amino acids: CASSPPGTRNEQFF.

The CDR3 region is CASSRLGLAGGRGSYEQYF. CDR3 nucleotide sequence: TGTGCCAGCAGCCGACTGGGACTAGCGGGAGGCCGCGGCTCCTACGAGCAGTACTTC. The chain employs TRBV27 and TRBJ2-7; 15 nucleotides line up with TRBD2. The germline V gene encodes CDR1 MNHEY and CDR2 SMNVEV (reference sequence). The CDR3 spans 19 residues. The ends lost 6 bases at V and 0 bases at J; junction bases unmatched: 12.

This clone was detected only once. This rearrangement joins TRBV5-6 to TRBJ2-7, with D uncertain. The V and J ends lost 1 base and 3 bases respectively, with 14 bases between them. Germline CDR1 and CDR2: SGHDT and YYEEEE. The CDR3 length is 15 residues. As DNA, the CDR3 is TGTGCCAGCAGCTTGTCCGCCGGACCGGACTACGAGCAGTACTTC. Translation gives CASSLSAGPDYEQYF.

This chain links TRBV4-1 with TRBJ1-1; no clear D gene. CDR1 is MGHRA, CDR2 YSYEKL, per germline. V was shortened by 0 bases and J by 6 bases, with 8 bases between the two germline ends. The CDR3 has 13 amino acids. CDR3 DNA: TGCGCCAGCAGCCAAGATATGGTGGCTGAAGCTTTCTTT. Protein sequence: CASSQDMVAEAFF.

The chain couples TRBV10-3 to TRBJ2-1, with D uncertain. Germline V gene data show CDR1 as ENHRY and CDR2 as SYGVKD. The V gene lost 3 bases and the J gene lost 4 bases, with 13 bases spanning the gap. CDR3 length: 15 residues. The CDR3 DNA reads TGTGCCATCAGTGATTTTGGGGTGGGTTACAATGAGCAGTTCTTC. Translation gives CAISDFGVGYNEQFF.

V gene TRBV29-1 combines with J gene TRBJ1-3, with D possibly matching TRBD1 (5 bases). V lost 7 bases and J lost 2, with 12 bases in between. Per germline, CDR1 SQVTM and CDR2 ANQGSEA. The CDR3 sequence is 13 residues long. The CDR3 loop is CSGTQGPGNTIYF. CDR3 nucleotide sequence: TGCAGCGGTACCCAGGGACCTGGAAACACCATATATTTT.

The rearrangement links TRBV6-1 to TRBJ2-7, with 7 bases that match TRBD1. After removal of 0 bases from V and 5 bases from J, the junction contained 7 bases not matched to a gene. Per germline, CDR1 MNHNS and CDR2 SASEGT. The CDR3 totals 15 residues. The CDR3 region has the DNA TGTGCCAGCAGTGAAGCTCCGACAGGGAGCCACGAGCAGTACTTC. As protein: CASSEAPTGSHEQYF.

This chain uses TRBV28 with TRBJ1-2, with a possible D match to TRBD1 (6 bases). The CDR3 spans 18 residues. V dropped 3 bases and J dropped 3 bases, with 23 bases sitting between them. CDR1 is MDHEN and CDR2 is SYDVKM in the germline V gene. The CDR3 DNA is TGTGCCAGCAGTTTGGGGGGCCTAGGCGGGGGAATTGACTATGGCTACACCTTC. This gives the protein CASSLGGLGGGIDYGYTF.